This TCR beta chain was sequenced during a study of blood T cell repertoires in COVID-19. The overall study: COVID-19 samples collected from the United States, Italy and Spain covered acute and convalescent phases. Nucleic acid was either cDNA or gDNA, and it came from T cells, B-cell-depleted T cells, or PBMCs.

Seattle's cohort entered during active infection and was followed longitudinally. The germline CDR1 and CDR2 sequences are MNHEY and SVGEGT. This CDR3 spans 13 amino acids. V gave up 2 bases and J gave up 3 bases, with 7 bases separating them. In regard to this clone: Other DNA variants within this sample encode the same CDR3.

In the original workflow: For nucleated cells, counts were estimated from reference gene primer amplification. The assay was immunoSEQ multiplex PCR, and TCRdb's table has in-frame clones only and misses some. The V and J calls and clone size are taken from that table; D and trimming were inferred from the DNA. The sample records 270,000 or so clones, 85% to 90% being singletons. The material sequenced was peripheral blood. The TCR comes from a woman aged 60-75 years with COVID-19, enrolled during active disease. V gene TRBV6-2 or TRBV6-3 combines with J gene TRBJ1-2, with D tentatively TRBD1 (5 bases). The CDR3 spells CASSYTGDYGYTF. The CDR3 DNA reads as TGTGCCAGCAGTTACACAGGAGACTATGGCTACACCTTC.